Listed here are 10 T cell receptor beta chains from one sample, sequenced in a study of patients and donors after allogeneic stem cell transplantation. From the RT-PCR reads, TCRdb called clonotypes with MiXCR, one entry per CDR3 protein. The sample shows 900,000 to 1,000,000 distinct CDR3 sequences, around 17% of them seen only once. Source material: blood, either unsorted or a sorted T cell fraction (not recorded which). These TCRs come from a human donor who was either an allogeneic HSCT recipient or a stem cell or donor lymphocyte infusion donor (not recorded which). It is not recorded whose cells these are; they may come from a transplant donor.

The chain links TRBV4-3 to TRBJ2-3, with D tentatively TRBD1 (5 bases). Trimming left V 1 base short and J 7 bases short, with 9 bases between. Germline lookup yields CDR1 LGHNA and CDR2 YSLEER. The CDR3 sequence is 13 residues long. The CDR3 nucleotides are TGCGCCAGCAGCCAAGGGGCAGGGAATACGCAGTATTTT. Encoded protein: CASSQGAGNTQYF.

V usage is TRBV6-4 and J usage is TRBJ2-1, with a tentative D call TRBD1 (5 bases). The V gene's germline CDR1 is MRHNA and CDR2 SNTAGT. V was cut by 3 bases and J by 8 bases, with 14 bases left in between. The CDR3 is made up of 14 amino acids. The CDR3 DNA follows: TGTGCCAGCAGTGAGTTGGGGCTGTCGGATGAGCAGTTCTTC. Protein: CASSELGLSDEQFF.

This clonotype turned up a few times. The V and J genes are TRBV29-1 and TRBJ2-7; D not certain. Between the trimmed V and J ends, which lost 6 bases and 0 bases, there was a span of 18 bases. Per germline, CDR1 SQVTM and CDR2 ANQGSEA. The CDR3 loop spans 15 amino acids. The CDR3 loop reads CSVLSPGQSSYEQYF. CDR3 coding DNA: TGCAGCGTCCTATCCCCTGGCCAAAGCTCCTACGAGCAGTACTTC.

This clonotype was recorded a few times. V usage is TRBV27 and J usage is TRBJ2-1; TRBD2 is a possible D gene (5 bases). The CDR3 is 15 residues long. The germline V gene encodes CDR1 MNHEY and CDR2 SMNVEV (reference sequence). V dropped 6 bases and J dropped 0 bases, with 12 bases sitting between them. CDR3 in amino acids: CASSKTRSSYNEQFF. In DNA, the CDR3 is TGTGCCAGCAGCAAAACTAGGAGCTCCTACAATGAGCAGTTCTTC.

This clonotype was counted a few times. This chain joins TRBV4-3 and TRBJ1-6, with 10 bases identical to TRBD1. Germline V lookup: CDR1 LGHNA, CDR2 YSLEER. The ends lost 1 base at V and 7 bases at J; junction bases unmatched: 4. This CDR3 has 16 residues. The CDR3 loop reads CASSQVWDRGNSPLHF. CDR3 bases: TGCGCCAGCAGCCAAGTATGGGACAGGGGAAATTCACCCCTCCACTTT.

The rearrangement links TRBV4-1 to TRBJ1-2; D gene uncertain. The germline V gene encodes CDR1 MGHRA and CDR2 YSYEKL. Between the trimmed V and J ends, which lost 1 base and 4 bases, there was a span of 16 bases. The CDR3 is made up of 16 amino acids. The CDR3: CASSQVGFGRSYGYTF. For the CDR3, the DNA is TGCGCCAGCAGCCAAGTCGGCTTTGGCAGGAGCTATGGCTACACCTTC.

V gene TRBV10-3 combines with J gene TRBJ1-1; 7 nucleotides align to TRBD1. Losses at the gene ends were 5 bases for V and 0 bases for J; bases not matched to a gene: 6. The CDR3 loop spans 15 amino acids. Germline lookup yields CDR1 ENHRY and CDR2 SYGVKD. The CDR3 nucleotides are TGTGCCATCAGTTCGGGACAGTCCATGAACACTGAAGCTTTCTTT. This translates into CAISSGQSMNTEAFF.

This clonotype came up a few times. This sequence joins TRBV25-1 and TRBJ2-1, with 11 bases fitting TRBD1. This CDR3 has 14 residues. CDR1 is MGHDK and CDR2 is SYGVNS in the germline V gene. Trimming took 6 bases from V and 5 from J; bases not matched to a gene: 3. Written as DNA, the CDR3 is TGTGCCAGCAGAGGACAGGGGGCCCACAATGAGCAGTTCTTC. Encoded protein: CASRGQGAHNEQFF.

This clonotype was detected a few times. The chain couples TRBV27 to TRBJ2-6; 9 nucleotides agree with TRBD1. Losses at the gene ends were 4 bases for V and 4 bases for J; bases not matched to a gene: 14. The CDR3 sequence is 19 residues long. Germline-derived CDR1 and CDR2 are MNHEY and SMNVEV (reference sequence). The CDR3 loop is CASSSPGTGTPPGANVLTF. CDR3 in DNA: TGTGCCAGCAGTTCTCCCGGGACAGGGACTCCCCCCGGGGCCAACGTCCTGACTTTC.

For the CDR3, the DNA is TGTGCCAGCAGTTCCTTCGGCGGGGGGAACACCGGGGAGCTGTTTTTT. Translating gives CASSSFGGGNTGELFF. V usage is TRBV12-3 or TRBV12-4 and J usage is TRBJ2-2, with 7 bases identical to TRBD2. The CDR3 is 16 residues long. V shed 4 bases and J 1 base; nucleotides not matched to a gene: 6.